This T cell receptor (beta chain) was identified in a study of cytomegalovirus exposure and HLA in healthy donors. This clone has more than one count but fewer than ten. Its specificity is not known. Trimming cost V 3 bases and J 0 bases, with 12 bases left between them. This CDR3 has 16 residues. Findings and caveats of the study: Later analysis associated a missense DCLRE1C variant with TCR beta V- and J-gene trimming.

The PCR made use of 60 Vbeta and 13 Jbeta primers. As processed by the authors: It was a later analysis that counted 83 million or so unique TCR beta chains, of which approximately 9.9 million were shared. Sequencing was performed with immunoSEQ multiplex PCR; in TCRdb, only in-frame clones are kept and a portion is missing. V, J and clone size reflect that table, while D and trimming were determined from the DNA. The repertoire holds approximately 190,000 clones, with just under 70% as singletons. The V and J genes are TRBV5-3 and TRBJ1-4; a possible D gene is TRBD1 (6 bases). TRBV5-3 carries the ORF label, with uncertain function. Sequenced sample: PBMCs. This clonotype originated in a man aged 35-49 years in good health and CMV-seropositive. As DNA, the CDR3 is TGTGCCAGAAGCTGCGTCTGGACAGCAACTAATGAAAAACTGTTTTTT. This translates into CARSCVWTATNEKLFF.